The present TCR beta chain was sequenced within a study of blood T cell repertoires in COVID-19. As for the study in general: Some COVID-19 samples were acute and others convalescent; all came from the United States, Italy and Spain. Sample material is recorded as cDNA or gDNA derived from T cells, B-cell-depleted T cells, or PBMCs.

The method was immunoSEQ multiplex PCR; TCRdb's version includes in-frame clones alone and lacks a portion of them. The table has a few hundred thousand clones, roughly nine tenths seen once. The CDR3 consists of 16 residues. Trimming stripped 6 bases from V and 3 bases from J, with 18 bases between. Per the germline V gene, CDR1 is MNHEY and CDR2 is SMNVEV (reference sequence). The sequence was collected from a man aged 55 to 70 who had recovered from COVID-19. The sample consisted of peripheral blood. The chain recombines TRBV27 with TRBJ2-1; possibly TRBD2 for D (7 bases). This CDR3 reads CASRNGGGGLYNEQFF. The CDR3, as DNA: TGTGCCAGCAGAAACGGGGGCGGGGGTCTCTACAATGAGCAGTTCTTC.